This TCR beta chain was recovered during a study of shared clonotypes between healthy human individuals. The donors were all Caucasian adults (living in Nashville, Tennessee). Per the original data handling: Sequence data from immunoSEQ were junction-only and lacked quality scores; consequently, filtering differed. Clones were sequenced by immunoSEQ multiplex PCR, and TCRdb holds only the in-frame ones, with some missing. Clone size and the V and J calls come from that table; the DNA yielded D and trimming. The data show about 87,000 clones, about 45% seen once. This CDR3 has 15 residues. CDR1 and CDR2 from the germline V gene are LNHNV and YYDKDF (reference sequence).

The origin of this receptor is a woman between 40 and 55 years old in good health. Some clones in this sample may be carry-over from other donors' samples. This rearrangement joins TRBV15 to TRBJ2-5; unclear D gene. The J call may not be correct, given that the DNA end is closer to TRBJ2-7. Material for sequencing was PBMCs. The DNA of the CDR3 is TGTGCCACCGGATCCTACGACACCGGGCGCCACGAGCAGTACTTC. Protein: CATGSYDTGRHEQYF.